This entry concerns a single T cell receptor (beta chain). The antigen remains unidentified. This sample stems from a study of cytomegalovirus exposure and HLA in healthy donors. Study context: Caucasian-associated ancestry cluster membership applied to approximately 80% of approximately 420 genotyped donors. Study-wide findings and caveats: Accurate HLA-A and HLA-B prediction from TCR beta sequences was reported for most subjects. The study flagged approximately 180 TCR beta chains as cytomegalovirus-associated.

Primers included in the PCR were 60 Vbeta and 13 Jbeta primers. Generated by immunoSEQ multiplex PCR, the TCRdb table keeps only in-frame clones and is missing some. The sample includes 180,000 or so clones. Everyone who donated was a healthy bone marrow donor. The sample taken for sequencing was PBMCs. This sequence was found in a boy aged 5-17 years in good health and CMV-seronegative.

CDR3 residues: CSVETGQNSPLHF. The CDR3 DNA reads TGCAGCGTTGAAACAGGACAGAATTCACCCCTCCACTTT. The V gene is TRBV29-1, the J gene TRBJ1-6; tentatively, D is TRBD1 (6 bases). This CDR3 is built from 13 residues. With 2 bases removed from V and 7 bases from J, the gap between germline ends came to 9 bases. Germline V gives CDR1 SQVTM, CDR2 ANQGSEA.